The clone carrying this T cell receptor beta chain was detected a few times. The source of the sample is a study of T cells in Graves' hyperthyroidism and ophthalmopathy. There are 17 residues in the CDR3. Deletions cut 4 bases from V and 8 bases from J, with 21 bases between. Germline lookup yields CDR1 LGHDT and CDR2 YNNKEL (reference sequence). The investigators amplified TCR beta CDR3 regions from RNA transcripts. The HTBI primer set drove a first-round RT-PCR of the TCR CDR3. Via MiXCR, TCRdb re-called the multiplex PCR reads, giving one row per CDR3 protein. This table holds under 350,000 distinct CDR3 sequences, about 20% found once.

The J gene is TRBJ1-6, the V gene TRBV3-1; D perhaps matches TRBD1 (5 bases). Sequencing was performed on blood. The source is a woman between 50 and 59 years old with Graves' hyperthyroidism. The CDR3 reads CASSRGLNRQPDSPLHF. In DNA, the CDR3 is TGTGCCAGCAGCCGAGGTCTAAACCGACAGCCTGATTCACCCCTCCACTTT.